Sequencing of this TCR beta chain was carried out in a study of T cells in Graves' hyperthyroidism and ophthalmopathy. Study-level information: Pretreatment peripheral blood was obtained at initial diagnosis.

Whole-study findings and limits: Ophthalmopathy prediction by the model preceded onset by a median about 6.5 months.

Diagnostic assessment was based on clinical symptoms, serum thyroxine and TRAb, thyroid ultrasound and orbital computed tomography. At first hyperthyroidism diagnosis, before any ophthalmopathy symptoms, the blood sample was collected. In this sample, this clonotype turned up many times. The antigen remains undetermined. Germline CDR1 is SGHTA and CDR2 is FQGTGA. Trimming at V came to 5 bases and at J to 7 bases, leaving 26 bases not matched to a gene. The CDR3 has 22 residues. Amplification of TCR beta CDR3 regions was performed using RNA transcripts as template. Primed by the HTBI set, a first-round RT-PCR was run on the TCR CDR3. TCRdb re-analysed the multiplex PCR reads in MiXCR, keeping a single row per CDR3 protein. The table lists some 600,000 distinct CDR3 sequences, 14% of them singletons.

The chain links TRBV7-3 to TRBJ2-3, with TRBD2 identical over 14 bases. This receptor was obtained from a woman aged 25-40 years with Graves' hyperthyroidism that later progressed to Graves' ophthalmopathy. Sequencing input: blood. The CDR3 protein is CASSGVGGGTSGRRSAPNTQYF. CDR3 nucleotide sequence: TGTGCCAGCAGCGGTGTAGGGGGAGGGACTAGCGGGAGACGAAGCGCGCCGAATACGCAGTATTTT.